These 9 T cell receptor beta chains were sequenced from one sample in a study of T cell responses to AZD1222 COVID-19 vaccine. The assay was immunoSEQ multiplex PCR, and TCRdb's table has in-frame clones only and misses some. The table has around 150,000 clones, around 88% seen once. This sample comprised peripheral blood, obtained on day 0 of MenACWY control vaccination. These receptors were taken from an adult in good health.

This chain links TRBV19 with TRBJ1-5, with a weak D call TRBD1 (5 bases). Germline CDR1 LNHDA, CDR2 SQIVND (reference sequence). Trimming removed 3 bases from V and 6 bases from J, with 15 bases in between. The CDR3 contains 15 residues. As DNA, the CDR3 is TGTGCCAGTAGTATTCTTGGGGCGGGCGGTCAGCCCCAGCATTTT. Translation gives CASSILGAGGQPQHF.

The chain couples TRBV24-1 to TRBJ2-4; TRBD2 is a possible D gene (6 bases). Per germline, CDR1 KGHDR and CDR2 SFDVKD. CDR3 length: 16 residues. Trimming took off 3 bases at V and 1 base at J, with 12 bases between the two ends. CDR3 loop: CATSDGGLVAKNIQYF. The CDR3 bases are TGTGCCACCAGTGATGGGGGACTGGTGGCCAAAAACATTCAGTACTTC.

There are a few counts of this clone. The gene calls are TRBV19 and TRBJ1-2; no firm D call. This CDR3 region has 15 residues. V gave up 3 bases and J gave up 1 base, with 12 bases separating them. Germline V gene lookup returns CDR1 LNHDA and CDR2 SQIVND (reference sequence). The CDR3 bases are TGTGCCAGTAGTATCGGCGGGCGGGGTAACTATGGCTACACCTTC. It translates to CASSIGGRGNYGYTF.

The chain couples TRBV14 to TRBJ1-2; D ambiguous. Germline assignment: CDR1 SGHDN and CDR2 FVKESK. The V gene lost 3 bases and the J gene lost 7 bases, with 12 bases spanning the gap. The length of the CDR3 is 13 residues. The CDR3 is CASSQYVGTGYTF. Here the CDR3 DNA reads TGTGCCAGCAGCCAGTATGTGGGAACTGGCTACACCTTC. The variable domain in full, completed from reference TRBV14 and TRBJ1-2, reads EAGVTQFPSHSVIEKGQTVTLRCDPISGHDNLYWYRRVMGKEIKFLLHFVKESKQDESGMPNNRFLAERTGGTYSTLKVQPAELEDSGVYFCASSQYVGTGYTFGSGTRLTVV.

V gene TRBV5-1 combines with J gene TRBJ1-2; tentatively, D is TRBD1 (5 bases). Looked up from germline, CDR1 is SGHRS and CDR2 is YFSETQ. V was trimmed by 4 bases and J by 6 bases, leaving 16 bases between them. The CDR3 loop spans 14 amino acids. The CDR3 reads CASSGGHSVNGYTF. CDR3 DNA sequence: TGCGCCAGCAGCGGAGGACACTCGGTCAATGGCTACACCTTC.

V is TRBV4-3 and J is TRBJ2-1; D unresolved. This CDR3 has 16 amino acids. Trimming took off 0 bases at V and 4 bases at J, with 13 bases between the two ends. The V gene's germline CDR1 is LGHNA and CDR2 YSLEER. Here the CDR3 DNA reads TGCGCCAGCAGCCAAGATCGGAGACTTAGTTACAATGAGCAGTTCTTC. This encodes CASSQDRRLSYNEQFF.

Only one count was recorded for this clone. The same CDR3 arises from other DNA sequences in this sample as well. The genes are TRBV5-1 and TRBJ1-2; 7 nucleotides match TRBD1. CDR3 length: 14 amino acids. The germline V gene encodes CDR1 SGHRS and CDR2 YFSETQ. V shed 0 bases, J shed 6 bases, and the junction held 5 bases outside the gene matches. In nucleotides, the CDR3 is TGCGCCAGCAGCTTGGGGGCAGGGGGTGATGGCTACACCTTC. Translation gives CASSLGAGGDGYTF.

The chain links TRBV7-8 to TRBJ1-3; D ambiguous. This CDR3 comprises 13 residues. The germline V and J ends were trimmed by 8 bases and 4 bases, with 12 bases remaining between them. The germline V gene has CDR1 SGHVS and CDR2 FQNEAQ. In DNA form, the CDR3 reads TGTGCCAGCTCCGAGAACACCGGAAACACCATATATTTT. Encoded protein: CASSENTGNTIYF.

V is TRBV18 and J is TRBJ1-2, with 7 bases fitting TRBD1. The ends lost 1 base at V and 6 bases at J; junction bases unmatched: 14. This CDR3 comprises 17 residues. Per germline, CDR1 KGHSH and CDR2 LQKENI. CDR3 sequence: CASSPQGAPVATHGYTF. The CDR3 nucleotides are TGTGCCAGCTCACCACAGGGGGCGCCAGTGGCGACTCATGGCTACACCTTC.